These 2 T cell receptor beta chains came from one sample sequenced in a study of OX40 agonist ivuxolimab in advanced cancers. TCRdb's copy holds only in-frame clones and misses some; the assay was immunoSEQ multiplex PCR. The top ten clones hold about 18% of a sample with over 50,000 clones, about nine tenths of them seen once. The specimen comprised CD4+ or CD8+ T cells sorted from blood, sampled in a trial of the OX40 agonist ivuxolimab. These receptors originate from an adult with an advanced solid tumor such as melanoma, head and neck, liver or kidney cancer.

Concerning this clone itself: This CDR3 is also generated by other DNA sequences in the sample. The chain couples TRBV28 to TRBJ1-5; D ambiguous. Deletions cut 3 bases from V and 0 bases from J, with 3 bases between. This CDR3 is built from 13 residues. CDR1 is MDHEN and CDR2 is SYDVKM in the germline V gene. The CDR3 region has the DNA TGTGCCAGCAGTTTGAGTAGCAATCAGCCCCAGCATTTT. It specifies CASSLSSNQPQHF.

This clone was found once. The CDR3 sequence is CASSFIGPFGELFF. The DNA for the CDR3 is TGTGCCAGCAGCTTTATCGGGCCGTTCGGGGAGCTGTTTTTT. The chain joins TRBV7-3 to TRBJ2-2; D ambiguous. The CDR3 runs to 14 residues. CDR1 and CDR2 from the germline V gene are SGHTA and FQGTGA. Trimming took off 3 bases at V and 7 bases at J, with 12 bases between the two ends. Full variable domain (rest looked up from reference TRBV7-3 and TRBJ2-2): GAGVSQTPSNKVTEKGKYVELRCDPISGHTALYWYRQSLGQGPEFLIYFQGTGAADDSGLPNDRFFAVRPEGSVSTLKIQRTERGDSAVYLCASSFIGPFGELFFGEGSRLTVL.